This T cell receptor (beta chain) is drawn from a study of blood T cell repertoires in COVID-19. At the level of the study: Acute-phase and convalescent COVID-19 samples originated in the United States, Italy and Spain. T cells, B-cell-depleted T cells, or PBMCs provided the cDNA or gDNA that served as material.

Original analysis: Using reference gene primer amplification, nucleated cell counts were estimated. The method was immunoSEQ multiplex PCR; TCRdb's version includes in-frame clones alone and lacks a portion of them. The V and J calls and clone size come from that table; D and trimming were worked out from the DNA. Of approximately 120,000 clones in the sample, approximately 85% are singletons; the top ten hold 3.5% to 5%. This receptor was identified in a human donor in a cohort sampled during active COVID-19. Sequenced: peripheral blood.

DNA of the CDR3: TGCGCCAGCAGCCAAGCTACCGGGACAGGGGGCGAGGGCAATCAGCCCCAGCATTTT. This sequence encodes CASSQATGTGGEGNQPQHF. The chain carries TRBV4-3 and TRBJ1-5, with TRBD1 matching over 12 bases. CDR1 is LGHNA, CDR2 YSLEER, per germline. CDR3 length: 19 residues. The V gene end was trimmed by 1 base and the J gene end by 2 bases; junction bases not matched to a gene: 9.